This T cell receptor beta chain emerged from a study of blood T cell repertoires in COVID-19. Study context: Spain, Italy and the United States supplied samples that represented acute and convalescent COVID-19. In each case, the material was cDNA or gDNA derived from T cells, B-cell-depleted T cells, or PBMCs.

The V gene end was trimmed by 4 bases and the J gene end by 6 bases; junction bases not matched to a gene: 17. Germline V gene lookup returns CDR1 LNHDA and CDR2 SQIVND (reference sequence). CDR3 length: 18 residues. In the source study's methods: Nucleated cell number was recorded as an estimate derived from reference gene primer amplification. Profiled with immunoSEQ multiplex PCR; TCRdb holds only in-frame clones, not every one. For V, J and clone size, that table is used; D and trimming come from the DNA. The sample lists about 38,000 clones, 90% occurring once. The chain is built from TRBV19 and TRBJ2-7, with 11 bases identical to TRBD2. This clonotype was obtained from a man aged 55 to 70 with active or convalescent COVID-19. The sample consisted of peripheral blood. The CDR3 coding sequence is TGTGCCAGTAGTACGTCCGGGACTAGCGGACCCTCTAGAATCGAGCAGTACTTC. Translated, it gives CASSTSGTSGPSRIEQYF.